This section outlines one TCR beta chain sequence together with its context. This entry is derived from a study of blood T cell repertoires in COVID-19. Using immunoSEQ multiplex PCR, the repertoire was profiled, and TCRdb retains in-frame clones only, with some absent. This sample has approximately 150,000 clones; 75% to 90% occur once, and the top ten carry 37%. This clonotype was sampled from a man in his fifties or sixties who had recovered from COVID-19. The sample consisted of peripheral blood.

Here the CDR3 DNA reads TGTGCCAGTAGTCTGGGGACAGCAACTAATGAAAAACTGTTTTTT. It yields the protein CASSLGTATNEKLFF. This chain joins TRBV19 and TRBJ1-4; 7 positions agree with TRBD1. This CDR3 spans 15 amino acids. J gave up 0 bases and V 5 bases, and 3 bases lay outside the gene matches. The germline CDR1 and CDR2 sequences are LNHDA and SQIVND (reference sequence).